The 19 T cell receptor beta chains in this list originate from one sample, sequenced in a study of PD-1 blockade in classical Hodgkin lymphoma (dated by TCRdb to 2020 to 2022). The library was produced with the immunoSEQ multiplex PCR assay. Held by TCRdb, this immuneACCESS table contains in-frame sequences only and omits some clones. Under half of the omission traces to an unresolved V gene where checked; the cause of the rest is unknown. The sample records about 40,000 clones, 75% to 90% of which are singletons. Of the sample, around 9.7% falls within the top ten clones. The time point label here, explained by the study, means: cycle 1 day 1 (C1D1), immediately before nivolumab initiation. All trial patients had relapsed after autologous stem cell transplantation, with cohorts A, B and C differing in prior brentuximab vedotin exposure. Material: peripheral blood mononuclear cells (PBMCs), obtained at baseline. The receptors derive from a human donor with classical Hodgkin lymphoma.

The rearrangement joins TRBV19 to TRBJ2-2; D is perhaps TRBD1 (5 bases). Germline V gene data show CDR1 as LNHDA and CDR2 as SQIVND (reference sequence). There are 17 residues in the CDR3. The germline V and J ends were trimmed by 6 bases and 6 bases, with 23 bases remaining between them. The CDR3 nucleotides are TGTGCCAGTAGCAACCCCTGGACATTACGAGGAGCCGGGGAGCTGTTTTTT. As protein: CASSNPWTLRGAGELFF.

Only a few counts were recorded for this clone. The chain has TRBV9 and TRBJ2-1; TRBD1 or TRBD2 may be the D gene (6 bases each). Germline V CDR1 and CDR2: SGDLS, YYNGEE. With 6 bases removed from V and 0 bases from J, the gap between germline ends came to 13 bases. The CDR3 runs 15 residues. Here the CDR3 reads CASTPGASSYNEQFF. The CDR3 bases are TGTGCCAGCACCCCGGGGGCCAGCTCCTACAATGAGCAGTTCTTC.

The rearrangement uses TRBV12-5 and TRBJ2-3; D is ambiguous. The germline CDR1 and CDR2 sequences are LGHNT and FRNRAP. The V and J ends lost 6 bases and 5 bases respectively, with 12 bases between them. This CDR3 region has 13 residues. CDR3 sequence: CASGTGGGDTQYF. The CDR3 region has the DNA TGTGCTAGTGGCACGGGTGGTGGAGATACGCAGTATTTT.

The chain employs TRBV6-5 and TRBJ2-1, with D tentatively TRBD1 or TRBD2 (5 bases each). V lost 5 bases to trimming and J lost 8 bases, with 19 bases between them. CDR1 and CDR2 from the germline V gene are MNHEY and SVGAGI. CDR3 length: 15 residues. For the CDR3, the DNA is TGTGCCAGCAGTCAGAGACTGCCTAGGGGAGATGAGCAGTTCTTC. Amino acid sequence: CASSQRLPRGDEQFF.

V gene TRBV25-1 combines with J gene TRBJ2-3; 7 nucleotides agree with TRBD2. V dropped 3 bases and J dropped 4; count of bases not matched to a gene: 10. Germline assignment: CDR1 MGHDK and CDR2 SYGVNS. CDR3 length equals 16 residues. As DNA, the CDR3 is TGTGCCAGCAGTGAGAGCGGGAAAGGGGAACCAGATACGCAGTATTTT. Protein product: CASSESGKGEPDTQYF.

The chain is built from TRBV19 and TRBJ1-1, with 7 bases that match TRBD1. The V gene end was trimmed by 3 bases and the J gene end by 11 bases; junction bases not matched to a gene: 9. CDR1 is LNHDA, CDR2 SQIVND, per germline (reference sequence). The CDR3 consists of 13 residues. CDR3 sequence (DNA): TGTGCCAGTAGTATGGGCAGGGGGAGACTCGCTTTCTTT. Its translation is CASSMGRGRLAFF.

The chain combines TRBV6-6 with TRBJ2-7; D not resolved. The CDR3 runs to 12 residues. The germline CDR1 and CDR2 sequences are MNHNY and SVGAGI (reference sequence). Trimming stripped 3 bases from V and 4 bases from J, with 7 bases between. The CDR3 sequence: CASSYIRYEQYF. CDR3 nucleotides: TGTGCCAGCAGTTATATTAGATACGAGCAGTACTTC.

The V gene is TRBV28, the J gene TRBJ1-2; D uncertain. CDR1 is MDHEN and CDR2 is SYDVKM in the germline V gene. The CDR3 sequence is 12 residues long. Trimming left V 6 bases short and J 0 bases short, with 5 bases between. The CDR3 region has the DNA TGTGCCAGCAGCGGTTCTAACTATGGCTACACCTTC. It is translated as CASSGSNYGYTF.

The chain links TRBV7-3 to TRBJ2-3; 8 bases line up with TRBD2. Trimming at V came to 5 bases and at J to 2 bases, leaving 6 bases not matched to a gene. The germline gives CDR1 SGHTA, CDR2 FQGTGA. This CDR3 is built from 15 residues. Here the CDR3 reads CASSPGTRDTDTQYF. The CDR3 nucleotides are TGTGCCAGCAGCCCCGGGACTAGAGACACAGATACGCAGTATTTT.

The CDR3 DNA is TGTGCCAGCAGCTTAGTCGGGAGTAGGAGTGAAAAACTGTTTTTT. Encoded protein: CASSLVGSRSEKLFF. The chain carries TRBV7-9 and TRBJ1-4, with no clear D. The germline V and J ends were trimmed by 1 base and 7 bases, with 13 bases remaining between them. Germline CDR1 and CDR2: SEHNR and FQNEAQ (reference sequence). The CDR3 spans 15 residues.

CDR3 residues: CASQPNRGSSSGANVLTF. CDR3 coding DNA: TGTGCCAGCCAACCCAACAGGGGTTCGAGCTCTGGGGCCAACGTCCTGACTTTC. The chain is built from TRBV21-1 and TRBJ2-6; the table calls TRBD1, which could not be checked here. TRBV21-1 is recorded as a pseudogene. This CDR3 has 18 residues.

The chain has TRBV5-4 and TRBJ1-1; no clear D gene. Trimming cost V 1 base and J 5 bases, with 12 bases left between them. The germline CDR1 and CDR2 sequences are SGHNT and YYREEE (reference sequence). The CDR3 is made up of 14 amino acids. In DNA, the CDR3 is TGTGCCAGCAGCTTGTTGGCAGGACGAACTGAAGCTTTCTTT. Encoded protein: CASSLLAGRTEAFF.

The chain recombines TRBV15 with TRBJ1-5, with D possibly TRBD1 on 5 matching bases. CDR1 is LNHNV and CDR2 is YYDKDF in the germline V gene (reference sequence). The CDR3 runs to 15 residues. With 1 base removed from V and 6 bases from J, the gap between germline ends came to 13 bases. The CDR3 region is CATSRGGEHGQPQHF. The DNA for the CDR3 is TGTGCCACCAGCAGAGGAGGGGAGCACGGTCAGCCCCAGCATTTT.

This clone appeared once. The V call is TRBV5-1, the J call TRBJ2-3, with unresolved D. Trimming removed 4 bases at V and 0 bases at J, with 9 bases between. The CDR3 is 14 amino acids. The germline V gene has CDR1 SGHRS and CDR2 YFSETQ. The CDR3 DNA is TGCGCCAGCAGCATTGACGCGAGCACAGATACGCAGTATTTT. It specifies CASSIDASTDTQYF.

This chain uses TRBV9 with TRBJ2-3, with a possible D match to TRBD1 (7 bases). The CDR3 length is 18 residues. The V gene lost 0 bases and the J gene lost 0 bases, with 17 bases spanning the gap. Germline values: CDR1 SGDLS, CDR2 YYNGEE. The CDR3 loop is CASSVGRGPAFSTDTQYF. Written as DNA, the CDR3 is TGTGCCAGCAGCGTAGGGAGGGGGCCAGCCTTTAGCACAGATACGCAGTATTTT.

This clone was recorded only once. This chain links TRBV23-1 with TRBJ1-2; D unclear. TRBV23-1 is designated an ORF whose function remains uncertain. V was cut by 2 bases and J by 3 bases, with 16 bases left in between. This CDR3 spans 16 amino acids. CDR3 DNA sequence: TGCGCCAGCAGTCAAAACTCACTTGGACGGGACTATGGCTACACCTTC. The encoded protein is CASSQNSLGRDYGYTF.

The gene calls are TRBV19 and TRBJ2-7, with 7 bases lining up with TRBD1. The CDR3 loop spans 13 amino acids. The ends lost 4 bases at V and 6 bases at J; junction bases unmatched: 6. Germline CDR1 and CDR2: LNHDA and SQIVND (reference sequence). CDR3 amino acids: CASSTDRVGEQYF. DNA for the CDR3: TGTGCCAGTAGTACCGACAGGGTCGGCGAGCAGTACTTC.

This chain connects TRBV19 to TRBJ1-6; 9 positions match TRBD1. The germline CDR1 and CDR2 sequences are LNHDA and SQIVND (reference sequence). The junction had 9 bases not matched to a gene; V was cut back by 9 bases and J by 12 bases. This CDR3 is built from 13 residues. The CDR3 sequence is CASSGTGWRPLHF. The CDR3 DNA sequence: TGTGCCAGCTCCGGGACAGGGTGGAGACCCCTCCACTTT.

The chain joins TRBV29-1 to TRBJ2-1, with D hard to call. Trimming took off 6 bases at V and 8 bases at J, with 11 bases between the two ends. Germline V gene lookup returns CDR1 SQVTM and CDR2 ANQGSEA. This CDR3 contains 11 residues. The CDR3 DNA follows: TGCAGCGTGGAAAGGGCTTATGAGCAGTTCTTC. It encodes CSVERAYEQFF.